The 31 T cell receptor beta chains given below trace back to one sample, sequenced in a study of blood T cell repertoires in COVID-19. TCRdb's table, derived via immunoSEQ multiplex PCR, lists solely in-frame clones and lacks some. This sample carries 200,000 to 250,000 clones, less than 85% of them seen once, and the ten largest clones take 3% to 4%. The specimen was peripheral blood. The source of these receptors is a woman older than 75 with acute or convalescent COVID-19.

V usage is TRBV24-1 and J usage is TRBJ2-7, with TRBD1 as a possible D gene (5 bases). There are 13 residues in the CDR3. V was pared by 4 bases and J by 5 bases, with 11 bases between. Per germline, CDR1 KGHDR and CDR2 SFDVKD. The CDR3, as DNA: TGTGCCACCAGTGAGGCAGGGAAGAACGAGCAGTACTTC. This translates into CATSEAGKNEQYF.

This clone has a handful of counts. The rearrangement joins TRBV7-2 to TRBJ2-1; 10 bases fit TRBD2. CDR1 and CDR2 (germline): SGHTA, FQGNSA. The CDR3 is 15 amino acids. Germline trimming cut 8 bases from V and 7 bases from J; bases unmatched to any gene: 11. CDR3 loop: CASAGTSGGGNEQFF. The CDR3 DNA follows: TGTGCCAGCGCCGGAACGAGCGGGGGGGGGAATGAGCAGTTCTTC. The entire variable domain, with the rest obtained from reference TRBV7-2 and TRBJ2-1, is as follows: GAGVSQSPSNKVTEKGKDVELRCDPISGHTALYWYRQSLGQGLEFLIYFQGNSAPDKSGLPSDRFSAERTGGSVSTLTIQRTQQEDSAVYLCASAGTSGGGNEQFFGPGTRLTVL.

Concerning this clone itself: This sample also contains other DNA sequences that code for the same CDR3. This sequence joins TRBV7-2 and TRBJ2-7, with TRBD1 matching 7 bases. CDR1 and CDR2 from the germline V gene are SGHTA and FQGNSA. CDR3 length: 14 residues. The junction had 4 bases not matched to a gene; V was cut back by 5 bases and J by 0 bases. The CDR3 reads CASSPRQGSYEQYF. CDR3 bases: TGTGCCAGCAGCCCCAGACAGGGCTCCTACGAGCAGTACTTC. Together with reference TRBV7-2 and TRBJ2-7, the CDR3 gives the full variable domain: GAGVSQSPSNKVTEKGKDVELRCDPISGHTALYWYRQSLGQGLEFLIYFQGNSAPDKSGLPSDRFSAERTGGSVSTLTIQRTQQEDSAVYLCASSPRQGSYEQYFGPGTRLTVT.

This clone has just one count. This chain links TRBV5-1 with TRBJ1-1; no reliable D call. CDR1 is SGHRS and CDR2 is YFSETQ in the germline V gene. Between the trimmed V and J ends, which lost 4 bases and 1 base, there was a span of 14 bases. The CDR3 extends over 15 amino acids. CDR3 nucleotide sequence: TGCGCCAGCAGCCGAGCCCTGAGGGAGAACACTGAAGCTTTCTTT. As protein: CASSRALRENTEAFF.

This clone has just a few counts. The chain recombines TRBV28 with TRBJ2-7, with 12 nucleotides matching TRBD1. The CDR3 is made up of 15 amino acids. Germline CDR1 is MDHEN and CDR2 is SYDVKM. Germline trimming cut 7 bases from V and 6 bases from J; bases unmatched to any gene: 10. As DNA, the CDR3 is TGTGCCAGCACTAAAATGGGGACAGGGGGCGGCGAGCAGTACTTC. Its translation: CASTKMGTGGGEQYF.

The chain carries TRBV7-8 and TRBJ1-6; tentatively, D is TRBD1 (5 bases). V lost 3 bases and J lost 7, with 13 bases in between. The CDR3 runs to 15 residues. Germline V lookup: CDR1 SGHVS, CDR2 FQNEAQ. The CDR3 region is CASSFVSGENSPLHF. CDR3 DNA sequence: TGTGCCAGCAGCTTCGTATCGGGGGAGAATTCACCCCTCCACTTT. The full variable domain, rest sourced from reference TRBV7-8 and TRBJ1-6, is GAGVSQSPRYKVAKRGQDVALRCDPISGHVSLFWYQQALGQGPEFLTYFQNEAQLDKSGLPSDRFFAERPEGSVSTLKIQRTQQEDSAVYLCASSFVSGENSPLHFGNGTRLTVT.

This rearrangement joins TRBV10-3 to TRBJ1-2; D call uncertain. The CDR3 runs to 13 residues. Germline V gives CDR1 ENHRY, CDR2 SYGVKD. Trimming stripped 1 base from V and 5 bases from J, with 8 bases between. Here the CDR3 reads CAISEWSVYGYTF. CDR3 DNA: TGTGCCATCAGTGAGTGGTCAGTTTATGGCTACACCTTC.

The J gene is TRBJ1-1, the V gene TRBV5-1; weak D call: TRBD1 (6 bases). V was clipped by 3 bases and J by 0 bases, with 12 bases between them. The CDR3 contains 15 residues. Germline CDR1 SGHRS, CDR2 YFSETQ. The CDR3 sequence: CASSSGTTLNTEAFF. CDR3 nucleotide sequence: TGCGCCAGCAGCTCCGGGACAACTCTGAACACTGAAGCTTTCTTT. The full variable domain, in which reference TRBV5-1 and TRBJ1-1 provide the parts outside the CDR3, is KAGVTQTPRYLIKTRGQQVTLSCSPISGHRSVSWYQQTPGQGLQFLFEYFSETQRNKGNFPGRFSGRQFSNSRSEMNVSTLELGDSALYLCASSSGTTLNTEAFFGQGTRLTVV.

This clone was counted only a few times. The V call is TRBV3-1 (or the pseudogene TRBV3-2), the J call TRBJ2-2; D possibly corresponds to TRBD1 (5 bases). The V gene's germline CDR1 is LGHDT and CDR2 YNNKEL (reference sequence). CDR3 length: 14 amino acids. V lost 2 bases to trimming and J lost 5 bases, with 9 bases between them. The CDR3 reads CASSQIKGTGELFF. DNA for the CDR3: TGTGCCAGCAGCCAAATAAAGGGGACCGGGGAGCTGTTTTTT.

This clone was picked up one time. The genes are TRBV19 and TRBJ1-5, with 8 positions matching TRBD1. The V gene end was trimmed by 6 bases and the J gene end by 4 bases; junction bases not matched to a gene: 8. The CDR3 has 15 amino acids. Germline values: CDR1 LNHDA, CDR2 SQIVND (reference sequence). CDR3 sequence reads: CASSLDRGANQPQHF. As DNA, the CDR3 is TGTGCCAGTAGCCTAGACAGGGGAGCGAATCAGCCCCAGCATTTT.

The chain has TRBV11-2 and TRBJ1-6, with D unclear. Germline assignment: CDR1 SGHAT and CDR2 FQNNGV. This CDR3 is built from 14 residues. Trimming removed 5 bases at V and 6 bases at J, with 11 bases between. Here the CDR3 reads CASSDGRGNSPLHF. In nucleotides, the CDR3 is TGTGCCAGCAGCGATGGACGGGGTAATTCACCCCTCCACTTT.

The J gene is TRBJ2-3, the V gene TRBV5-4, with 11 positions matching TRBD2. CDR3 size: 16 residues. The J segment lost 3 bases and the V segment lost 3 bases, leaving 6 bases of the junction unmatched. Germline V gives CDR1 SGHNT, CDR2 YYREEE (reference sequence). CDR3 in DNA: TGTGCCAGCAGCTGGTGGGTAGCGGGGGGGACAGATACGCAGTATTTT. Translation gives CASSWWVAGGTDTQYF.

The chain is built from TRBV11-3 and TRBJ2-5; 8 bases are a match to TRBD1. Per germline, CDR1 SGHNT and CDR2 YENEEA. This CDR3 contains 15 residues. V lost 3 bases, J lost 2 bases, and 5 bases stayed unmatched. For the CDR3, the DNA is TGTGCCAGCAGCTTTCGGACAGGGCCACAAGAGACCCAGTACTTC. Protein: CASSFRTGPQETQYF. Complete variable domain (other parts from reference TRBV11-3 and TRBJ2-5): EAGVVQSPRYKIIEKKQPVAFWCNPISGHNTLYWYLQNLGQGPELLIRYENEEAVDDSQLPKDRFSAERLKGVDSTLKIQPAELGDSAVYLCASSFRTGPQETQYFGPGTRLLVL.

This sequence joins TRBV7-9 and TRBJ1-6, with a weak D call TRBD1 (6 bases). There are 15 residues in the CDR3. The germline V and J ends were trimmed by 5 bases and 10 bases, with 18 bases remaining between them. The germline CDR1 and CDR2 sequences are SEHNR and FQNEAQ (reference sequence). CDR3 protein: CASSPSRGGNSPLHF. The CDR3 coding sequence is TGTGCCAGCAGCCCCTCCCGAGGGGGTAACTCACCCCTCCACTTT.

This chain joins TRBV5-1 and TRBJ1-2, with D tentatively TRBD1 (5 bases). Germline V gives CDR1 SGHRS, CDR2 YFSETQ. Trimming shortened V by 4 bases and J by 3 bases, and 22 bases separated the two germline ends. CDR3 length: 17 residues. CDR3 coding DNA: TGCGCCAGCAGCCTACAACCCTACAACCAGGGATACTATGGCTACACCTTC. Protein product: CASSLQPYNQGYYGYTF.

V and J are TRBV29-1 and TRBJ1-2, with D perhaps TRBD1 (5 bases). The CDR3 contains 12 residues. The V and J ends lost 6 bases and 4 bases respectively, with 12 bases between them. The V gene's germline CDR1 is SQVTM and CDR2 ANQGSEA. CDR3 residues: CSVAQGSYGYTF. In DNA, the CDR3 is TGCAGCGTCGCCCAGGGAAGCTATGGCTACACCTTC.

V usage is TRBV30 and J usage is TRBJ1-2, with 7 nucleotides matching TRBD1. V trimming: 1 base; J trimming: 8 bases; junction bases outside the gene matches: 7. The CDR3 sequence is 13 residues long. Germline-derived CDR1 and CDR2 are GTSNPN and SVGIG (reference sequence). The CDR3 protein is CAWSAGTAQGYTF. CDR3 DNA: TGTGCCTGGAGTGCTGGGACAGCGCAGGGCTACACCTTC.

The chain carries TRBV6-6 and TRBJ1-2, with 9 bases lining up with TRBD1. CDR3 length equals 16 residues. The V gene's germline CDR1 is MNHNY and CDR2 SVGAGI (reference sequence). After removal of 0 bases from V and 3 bases from J, the junction contained 5 bases not matched to a gene. The CDR3 region is CASSYSIRDRDYGYTF. In DNA, the CDR3 is TGTGCCAGCAGTTACTCTATAAGGGACAGGGACTATGGCTACACCTTC.

This clone was seen a few times. CDR3 sequence: CAISAGTGGARAGGYTF. Written as DNA, the CDR3 is TGTGCCATCAGCGCCGGGACAGGGGGCGCGAGGGCAGGTGGCTACACCTTC. The rearrangement joins TRBV10-3 to TRBJ1-2, with 12 bases that match TRBD1. The length of the CDR3 is 17 residues. Per germline, CDR1 ENHRY and CDR2 SYGVKD. V shed 6 bases and J 7 bases; nucleotides not matched to a gene: 15.

The rearrangement joins TRBV5-8 to TRBJ2-2; no clear D. Germline V gene data show CDR1 as SGHTS and CDR2 as YDEGEE. The CDR3 consists of 13 residues. Trimming left V 4 bases short and J 6 bases short, with 10 bases between. This CDR3 reads CASSLRSPGELFF. The DNA of the CDR3 is TGTGCCAGCAGCCTCAGAAGTCCCGGGGAGCTGTTTTTT.

The rearrangement joins TRBV12-3 or TRBV12-4 to TRBJ1-1; a possible D gene is TRBD1 (5 bases). The CDR3 sequence is 13 residues long. V was clipped by 7 bases and J by 2 bases, with 11 bases between them. The CDR3 coding sequence is TGTGCCAGCACTCAACAGGCTAACACTGAAGCTTTCTTT. Its protein is CASTQQANTEAFF.

The rearrangement uses TRBV12-3 or TRBV12-4 and TRBJ1-1; D possibly corresponds to TRBD1 (6 bases). The germline V and J ends were trimmed by 1 base and 7 bases, with 10 bases remaining between them. The CDR3 sequence is 13 residues long. CDR3: CASSLVGTFEAFF. The DNA for the CDR3 is TGTGCCAGCAGTTTAGTAGGGACATTTGAAGCTTTCTTT.

This chain links TRBV5-4 with TRBJ1-1; 10 bases match TRBD1. The germline V gene encodes CDR1 SGHNT and CDR2 YYREEE (reference sequence). The junction had 1 base not matched to a gene; V was cut back by 2 bases and J by 0 bases. The CDR3 is 15 residues long. The CDR3 loop reads CASSFGTGVNTEAFF. DNA of the CDR3: TGTGCCAGCAGCTTCGGGACAGGGGTGAACACTGAAGCTTTCTTT. Based on the CDR3 plus reference TRBV5-4 and TRBJ1-1, the full variable domain is ETGVTQSPTHLIKTRGQQVTLRCSSQSGHNTVSWYQQALGQGPQFIFQYYREEENGRGNFPPRFSGLQFPNYSSELNVNALELDDSALYLCASSFGTGVNTEAFFGQGTRLTVV.

This clone was observed a handful of times. The chain uses TRBV7-8 and TRBJ2-5, with D uncertain. The CDR3 is 13 residues long. Between the trimmed V and J ends, which lost 4 bases and 2 bases, there was a span of 8 bases. Looked up from germline, CDR1 is SGHVS and CDR2 is FQNEAQ. Written as DNA, the CDR3 is TGTGCCAGCAGCTCGTACAGTCAAGAGACCCAGTACTTC. This codes for CASSSYSQETQYF. Drawing the rest from reference TRBV7-8 and TRBJ2-5, the complete variable domain is GAGVSQSPRYKVAKRGQDVALRCDPISGHVSLFWYQQALGQGPEFLTYFQNEAQLDKSGLPSDRFFAERPEGSVSTLKIQRTQQEDSAVYLCASSSYSQETQYFGPGTRLLVL.

The chain is built from TRBV5-1 and TRBJ2-1; 13 bases are a match to TRBD2. V shed 1 base and J 7 bases; nucleotides not matched to a gene: 2. This CDR3 is 15 amino acids long. Germline assignment: CDR1 SGHRS and CDR2 YFSETQ. CDR3 sequence: CASSLRTSGGNEQFF. The DNA for the CDR3 is TGCGCCAGCAGCTTGAGGACTAGCGGGGGAAATGAGCAGTTCTTC.

This chain links TRBV15 with TRBJ2-5, with a weak D call TRBD1 (6 bases). Trimming stripped 1 base from V and 2 bases from J, with 11 bases between. Germline V lookup: CDR1 LNHNV, CDR2 YYDKDF (reference sequence). This CDR3 has 15 amino acids. In DNA, the CDR3 is TGTGCCACCAGCAGAGCCATCGGACAGCAAGAGACCCAGTACTTC. Translated, it gives CATSRAIGQQETQYF. Filled out from reference TRBV15 and TRBJ2-5, the complete variable domain reads DAMVIQNPRYQVTQFGKPVTLSCSQTLNHNVMYWYQQKSSQAPKLLFHYYDKDFNNEADTPDNFQSRRPNTSFCFLDIRSPGLGDTAMYLCATSRAIGQQETQYFGPGTRLLVL.

J is TRBJ2-5 and V is TRBV3-1 (or the pseudogene TRBV3-2), with D possibly TRBD1 on 6 matching bases. Trimming cost V 1 base and J 4 bases, with 10 bases left between them. The V gene's germline CDR1 is LGHDT and CDR2 YNNKEL (reference sequence). The CDR3 loop spans 14 amino acids. The CDR3 bases are TGTGCCAGCAGCCAAGCTGGCAGGGGAGAGACCCAGTACTTC. Protein sequence: CASSQAGRGETQYF.

The genes are TRBV13 and TRBJ2-3; 7 positions agree with TRBD1. V trimming: 6 bases; J trimming: 0 bases; junction bases outside the gene matches: 3. From germline, CDR1 is PRHDT and CDR2 FYEKMQ (reference sequence). This CDR3 is 14 amino acids long. The CDR3 is CASSTGESTDTQYF. In DNA form, the CDR3 reads TGTGCCAGCAGTACAGGGGAAAGCACAGATACGCAGTATTTT.

The table lists this clone with a few counts. The chain carries TRBV6-1 and TRBJ1-2; 11 nucleotides match TRBD1. Trimming removed 2 bases from V and 8 bases from J; junction bases left unmatched: 7. The CDR3 runs 15 residues. Germline V gene data show CDR1 as MNHNS and CDR2 as SASEGT. The CDR3 loop reads CASSESRTGGAGYTF. DNA for the CDR3: TGTGCCAGCAGTGAAAGTCGGACAGGGGGCGCAGGCTACACCTTC.

CDR3 region: CASSGSRFYEQYF. The CDR3, as DNA: TGTGCCAGCAGCGGGTCGCGGTTCTACGAGCAGTACTTC. The chain combines TRBV12-3 or TRBV12-4 with TRBJ2-7; D remains ambiguous. The CDR3 has 13 residues. V was trimmed by 6 bases and J by 3 bases, leaving 12 bases between them.

This clone was seen a few times. The chain recombines TRBV7-8 with TRBJ2-2; no definite D call. Per the germline V gene, CDR1 is SGHVS and CDR2 is FQNEAQ. The CDR3 contains 17 residues. Trimming took 5 bases from V and 3 from J, leaving 19 bases between them. The CDR3 protein is CASSARFWLVDTGELFF. In DNA, the CDR3 is TGTGCCAGCAGCGCACGCTTTTGGCTAGTAGACACCGGGGAGCTGTTTTTT.